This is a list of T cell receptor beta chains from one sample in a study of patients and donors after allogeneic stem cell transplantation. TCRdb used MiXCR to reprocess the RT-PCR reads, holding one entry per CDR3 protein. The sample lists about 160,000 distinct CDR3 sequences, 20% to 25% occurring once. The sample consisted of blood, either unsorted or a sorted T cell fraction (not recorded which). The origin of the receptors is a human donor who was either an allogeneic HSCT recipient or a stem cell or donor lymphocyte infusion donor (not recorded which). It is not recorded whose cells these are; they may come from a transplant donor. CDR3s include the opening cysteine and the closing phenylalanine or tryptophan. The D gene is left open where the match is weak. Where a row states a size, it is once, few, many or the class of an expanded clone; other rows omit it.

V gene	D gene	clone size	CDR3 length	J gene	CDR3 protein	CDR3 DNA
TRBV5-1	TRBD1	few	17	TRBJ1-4	CASSSDGTGRGNEKLFF	TGCGCCAGCAGCTCGGATGGAACCGGCAGGGGGAATGAAAAACTGTTTTTT
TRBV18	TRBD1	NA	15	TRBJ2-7	CASSPIWTGGREQYF	TGTGCCAGCTCACCCATTTGGACAGGGGGCAGAGAGCAGTACTTC
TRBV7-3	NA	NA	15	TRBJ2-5	CASSPTTGDWETQYF	TGTGCCAGCAGCCCCACAACAGGGGACTGGGAGACCCAGTACTTC
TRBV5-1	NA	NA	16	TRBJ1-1	CASSLAPAFMNTEAFF	TGCGCCAGCAGCTTGGCCCCGGCTTTTATGAACACTGAAGCTTTCTTT
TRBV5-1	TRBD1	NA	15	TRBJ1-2	CASSSDHRGIYGYTF	TGCGCCAGCAGCTCGGACCACAGGGGCATCTATGGCTACACCTTC
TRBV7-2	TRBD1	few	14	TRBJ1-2	CASSAGQGSYGYTF	TGTGCCAGCAGCGCGGGACAGGGCTCATATGGCTACACCTTC
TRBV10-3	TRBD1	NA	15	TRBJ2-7	CAISERQGAPDEQYF	TGTGCCATCAGTGAGCGACAGGGGGCGCCGGACGAGCAGTACTTC
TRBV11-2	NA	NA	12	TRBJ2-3	CASSWRGYTQYF	TGTGCCAGCAGCTGGAGGGGTTATACGCAGTATTTT
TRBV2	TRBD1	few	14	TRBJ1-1	CASRWTGRNTEAFF	TGTGCCAGCAGGTGGACAGGGCGGAACACTGAAGCTTTCTTT
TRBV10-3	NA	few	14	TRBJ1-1	CAIRGTVMNTEAFF	TGTGCCATCAGGGGGACGGTTATGAACACTGAAGCTTTCTTT
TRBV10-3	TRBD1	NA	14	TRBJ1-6	CAIREGQLNSPLHF	TGTGCCATCAGAGAGGGACAGCTTAATTCACCCCTCCACTTT
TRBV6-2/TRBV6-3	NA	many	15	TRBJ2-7	CASSYGQAYDYEQYF	TGTGCCAGCAGTTATGGGCAGGCCTACGACTACGAGCAGTACTTC
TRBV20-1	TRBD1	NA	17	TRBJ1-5	CSASRGGQGQFNQPQHF	TGCAGTGCTTCAAGGGGAGGACAGGGACAGTTTAATCAGCCCCAGCATTTT
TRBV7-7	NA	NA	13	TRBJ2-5	CASSLSKWETQYF	TGTGCCAGCAGCTTAAGTAAATGGGAGACCCAGTACTTC
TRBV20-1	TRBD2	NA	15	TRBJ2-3	CSAPRAGLGTDTQYF	TGCAGTGCACCCCGGGCCGGACTAGGGACAGATACGCAGTATTTT
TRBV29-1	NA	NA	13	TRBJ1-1	CSVERGNLAEAFF	TGCAGCGTTGAAAGGGGGAATTTAGCTGAAGCTTTCTTT
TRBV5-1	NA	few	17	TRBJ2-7	CASSLAVSSDDSYEQYF	TGCGCCAGCAGCTTGGCCGTTTCGTCAGACGATTCCTACGAGCAGTACTTC
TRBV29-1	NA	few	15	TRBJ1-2	CSVITTIKANYGYTF	TGCAGCGTTATCACCACGATCAAAGCTAACTATGGCTACACCTTC
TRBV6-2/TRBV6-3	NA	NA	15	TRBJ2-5	CASSYWRDYQETQYF	TGTGCCAGCAGTTACTGGCGGGATTACCAAGAGACCCAGTACTTC
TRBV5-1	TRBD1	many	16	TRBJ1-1	CASSLGTGTGDTEAFF	TGCGCCAGCAGCTTGGGAACCGGGACAGGGGACACTGAAGCTTTCTTT
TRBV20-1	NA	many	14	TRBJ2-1	CSATVGAGYNEQFF	TGCAGTGCTACCGTGGGCGCCGGCTACAATGAGCAGTTCTTC
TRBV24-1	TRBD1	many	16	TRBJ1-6	CATSDSGQGGNSPLHF	TGTGCCACCAGTGATTCCGGACAGGGCGGTAATTCACCCCTCCACTTT
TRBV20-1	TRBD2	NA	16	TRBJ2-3	CSARDQQAGGPDTQYF	TGCAGTGCTAGAGATCAACAGGCGGGGGGGCCAGATACGCAGTATTTT
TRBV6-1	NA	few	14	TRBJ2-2	CASSPRGITGELFF	TGTGCCAGCAGTCCCAGGGGAATAACCGGGGAGCTGTTTTTT
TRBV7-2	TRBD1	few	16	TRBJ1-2	CASSLDPGTGGYGYTF	TGTGCCAGCAGCTTAGATCCCGGGACAGGGGGCTATGGCTACACCTTC
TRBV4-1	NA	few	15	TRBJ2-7	CASSQGALGVGEQYF	TGCGCCAGCAGCCAAGGCGCACTAGGGGTAGGCGAGCAGTACTTC
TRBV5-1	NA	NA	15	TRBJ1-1	CASSLFTGPNTEAFF	TGCGCCAGCAGCTTGTTCACAGGACCGAACACTGAAGCTTTCTTT
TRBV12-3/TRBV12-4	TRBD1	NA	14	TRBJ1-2	CASSKSGTGHGYTF	TGTGCCAGCAGTAAGTCCGGGACAGGGCACGGCTACACCTTC
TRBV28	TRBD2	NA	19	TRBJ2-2	CASSTSILAGTKNTGELFF	TGTGCCAGCAGTACAAGCATCCTAGCGGGAACGAAGAACACCGGGGAGCTGTTTTTT
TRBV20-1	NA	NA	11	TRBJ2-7	CSVCEPGEQYF	TGCAGTGTGTGCGAGCCGGGGGAGCAGTACTTC
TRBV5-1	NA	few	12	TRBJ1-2	CASSLGGAGYTF	TGCGCCAGCAGCTTGGGTGGGGCAGGCTACACCTTC
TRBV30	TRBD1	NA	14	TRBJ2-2	CAWPRQGTTGELFF	TGTGCCTGGCCTAGACAGGGGACCACCGGGGAGCTGTTTTTT
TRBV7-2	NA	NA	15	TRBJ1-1	CASSLVGGAGTEAFF	TGTGCCAGCAGCTTAGTTGGAGGGGCGGGGACTGAAGCTTTCTTT
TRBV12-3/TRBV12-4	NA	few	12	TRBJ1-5	CASSWGSQPQHF	TGTGCCAGCAGTTGGGGGAGTCAGCCCCAGCATTTT
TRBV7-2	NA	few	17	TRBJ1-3	CASRLGLPTFSGNTIYF	TGTGCCAGCAGGTTAGGACTCCCAACTTTCTCTGGAAACACCATATATTTT
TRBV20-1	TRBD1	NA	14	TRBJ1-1	CSARFGQGNTEAFF	TGCAGTGCTAGATTCGGACAGGGGAACACTGAAGCTTTCTTT
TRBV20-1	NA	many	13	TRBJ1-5	CSARTGTNQPQHF	TGCAGTGCCCGAACAGGTACCAATCAGCCCCAGCATTTT
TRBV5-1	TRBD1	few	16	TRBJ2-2	CASSLRGPSSTGELFF	TGCGCCAGCAGCTTGAGGGGGCCTAGCTCTACCGGGGAGCTGTTTTTT
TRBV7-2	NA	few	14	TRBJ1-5	CASSPDYTDQPQHF	TGTGCCAGCAGCCCGGACTACACGGATCAGCCCCAGCATTTT
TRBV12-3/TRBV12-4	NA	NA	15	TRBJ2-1	CASSPVAWSYNEQFF	TGTGCCAGCAGCCCAGTGGCGTGGAGCTACAATGAGCAGTTCTTC
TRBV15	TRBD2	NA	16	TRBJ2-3	CATSRVNGRATDTQYF	TGTGCCACCAGCAGAGTAAACGGGAGGGCTACAGATACGCAGTATTTT
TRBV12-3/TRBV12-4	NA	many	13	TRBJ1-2	CASSPQGPGGYTF	TGTGCCAGCAGTCCACAGGGTCCTGGAGGCTACACCTTC
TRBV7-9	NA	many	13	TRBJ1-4	CASSTGTYEKLFF	TGTGCCAGCAGCACCGGGACATACGAAAAACTGTTTTTT
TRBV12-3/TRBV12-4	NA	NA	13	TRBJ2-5	CASKRGAQETQYF	TGTGCCAGCAAACGGGGGGCCCAAGAGACCCAGTACTTC
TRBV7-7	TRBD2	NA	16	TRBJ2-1	CASSLTSGAPYNEQFF	TGTGCTAGCAGCTTGACTAGCGGGGCCCCCTACAATGAGCAGTTCTTC
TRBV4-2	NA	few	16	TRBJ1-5	CASSQRPARRNQPQHF	TGTGCCAGCAGCCAAAGGCCCGCTAGGAGAAATCAGCCCCAGCATTTT
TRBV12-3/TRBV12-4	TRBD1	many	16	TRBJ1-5	CASSFNPGGSNQPQHF	TGTGCCAGCAGTTTTAACCCAGGGGGAAGCAATCAGCCCCAGCATTTT